Below, 32 T cell receptor beta chains from the same sample are listed, as sequenced in a study of molecular identifiers for immune sequencing clone quantification. One entry per CDR3 protein results from TCRdb running MiXCR on the PCR reads. The sample records a few hundred thousand distinct CDR3 sequences, roughly 23% being singletons. What was sequenced was naive CD8+ T cells from blood, with Jurkat cell RNA spiked in. Subset specified: FACS-sorted CD8+CD4-CCR7+CD45RA+ naive T cells. Every receptor here comes from a human donor in good health. Some libraries in this study had Jurkat cell RNA spiked in.

This clonotype was observed at least ten times. The chain uses TRBV6-5 and TRBJ2-5, with D possibly matching TRBD1 (5 bases). Germline-derived CDR1 and CDR2 are MNHEY and SVGAGI. The V and J ends lost 2 bases and 7 bases respectively, with 20 bases between them. CDR3 size: 16 residues. The CDR3 is CASSYGLRLGRWTQYF. For the CDR3, the DNA is TGTGCCAGCAGTTACGGTTTACGACTGGGGCGGTGGACCCAGTACTTC.

As concerns this clonotype: Possible read error: a much larger clone is one base away. The chain carries TRBV20-1 and TRBJ1-6; 7 nucleotides line up with TRBD1. This CDR3 comprises 16 residues. Germline CDR1 and CDR2: DFQATT and SNEGSKA (reference sequence). In DNA, the CDR3 is TGCAGTGTTAGAGATCCACAGGGGCAGGGTAATTCACCCCTCCACTTT. Translation gives CSVRDPQGQGNSPLHF.

The sample holds many counts of this clonotype. The V and J genes are TRBV7-9 and TRBJ1-1; D is possibly TRBD1 (6 bases). V lost 1 base to trimming and J lost 10 bases, with 13 bases between them. The germline CDR1 and CDR2 sequences are SEHNR and FQNEAQ (reference sequence). The CDR3 consists of 13 residues. Here the CDR3 DNA reads TGTGCCAGCAGCTTAGGCTCGCGGGACATAGCTTTCTTT. As protein: CASSLGSRDIAFF. Together with reference TRBV7-9 and TRBJ1-1, the CDR3 gives the full variable domain: DTGVSQNPRHKITKRGQNVTFRCDPISEHNRLYWYRQTLGQGPEFLTYFQNEAQLEKSRLLSDRFSAERPKGSFSTLEIQRTEQGDSAMYLCASSLGSRDIAFFGQGTRLTVV.

At least ten counts were recorded for this clonotype. The chain has TRBV12-3 or TRBV12-4 and TRBJ2-7; D may be TRBD2 (6 bases). The germline V and J ends were trimmed by 6 bases and 7 bases, with 16 bases remaining between them. This CDR3 region has 13 residues. In DNA form, the CDR3 reads TGTGCCAGCAGCACTACTACGGCGGGGGAGCAGTACTTC. It encodes CASSTTTAGEQYF.

This clonotype was counted only a few times. The V call is TRBV3-1, the J call TRBJ2-6; D is ambiguous. The length of the CDR3 is 16 residues. V was clipped by 2 bases and J by 2 bases, with 10 bases between them. Germline V gene sequence: CDR1 LGHDT, CDR2 YNNKEL (reference sequence). CDR3 residues: CASSQRSIPGANVLTF. CDR3 DNA sequence: TGTGCCAGCAGCCAACGAAGTATTCCTGGGGCCAACGTCCTGACTTTC.

This clonotype came up a few times. The chain links TRBV27 to TRBJ2-1; the match to TRBD2 covers 9 bases. CDR1 is MNHEY and CDR2 is SMNVEV in the germline V gene (reference sequence). V was clipped by 8 bases and J by 7 bases; unmatched bases: 15. The CDR3 runs to 16 residues. The CDR3 here is CASQRGMAGGYNEQFF. The CDR3 nucleotides read TGTGCCAGCCAAAGGGGGATGGCGGGAGGGTATAATGAGCAGTTCTTC.

The chain couples TRBV20-1 to TRBJ2-2, with 10 bases that match TRBD2. Germline CDR1 reads DFQATT; CDR2 reads SNEGSKA (reference sequence). V was clipped by 0 bases and J by 3 bases; unmatched bases: 4. CDR3 size: 16 residues. The CDR3 coding sequence is TGCAGTGCTAGAGAGTCTAGCGGGGGATACACCGGGGAGCTGTTTTTT. It codes for CSARESSGGYTGELFF.

A remark on this clonotype: Given a much more abundant clone one base away, this may be a read error. The CDR3 nucleotides are TGCGCCAGCAGCTTGGGGGCCCTAACGTCAGATACGCAGTATTTT. Its protein product is CASSLGALTSDTQYF. V usage is TRBV5-1 and J usage is TRBJ2-3; no clear D. This CDR3 region has 15 residues. Germline V gives CDR1 SGHRS, CDR2 YFSETQ. Trimming took 0 bases from V and 4 from J, leaving 12 bases between them.

This clonotype was observed a few times. The genes are TRBV27 and TRBJ2-6; D might be TRBD1 (6 bases). CDR1 and CDR2 (germline): MNHEY, SMNVEV (reference sequence). V dropped 5 bases and J dropped 4 bases, with 12 bases sitting between them. This CDR3 is 15 amino acids long. The CDR3 sequence is CASSVQGGGANVLTF. The CDR3 DNA reads TGTGCCAGCAGTGTACAGGGCGGGGGGGCCAACGTCCTGACTTTC.

Points on this clonotype: A much more abundant neighbour one base away suggests this may be a read error. The chain carries TRBV7-2 and TRBJ2-3; the D is unclear. Trimming removed 1 base at V and 3 bases at J, with 8 bases between. Germline V CDR1 and CDR2: SGHTA, FQGNSA. The CDR3 has 14 residues. CDR3 in DNA: TGTGCCAGCAGCTTAGAAACGGGTACAGATACGCAGTATTTT. Protein product: CASSLETGTDTQYF.

This clonotype was observed once. A much larger clone lies one base from this, so it may be a read error. This chain links TRBV12-3 or TRBV12-4 with TRBJ1-1; unclear D gene. This CDR3 has 14 residues. V was cut by 5 bases and J by 1 base, with 11 bases left in between. The CDR3 spells CASSPTTENTEAFF. DNA of the CDR3: TGTGCCAGCAGTCCCACTACAGAGAACACTGAAGCTTTCTTT.

This clonotype was picked up a small number of times. The chain recombines TRBV12-3 or TRBV12-4 with TRBJ1-2, with 8 bases lining up with TRBD1. CDR3 length: 15 residues. Losses at the gene ends were 4 bases for V and 3 bases for J; bases not matched to a gene: 7. The CDR3 DNA sequence: TGTGCCAGCAGTTCCCCCGGGACAGGAGACTATGGCTACACCTTC. Residues: CASSSPGTGDYGYTF.

A word on this clonotype: At one of its ends the junction is not consistent with the germline gene, which may arise from a read error. The CDR3 region is CASLPYGAGQTSYEQYF. CDR3 in DNA: TGTGCCAGCTTACCATACGGCGCTGGGCAGACCTCCTACGAGCAGTACTTC. The chain is built from TRBV18 and TRBJ2-7; D is ambiguous. The CDR3 has 17 residues. Germline V CDR1 and CDR2: KGHSH, LQKENI.

The chain uses TRBV4-3 and TRBJ2-2, with D possibly being TRBD2 (6 bases). The CDR3 runs to 16 residues. With 0 bases removed from V and 5 bases from J, the gap between germline ends came to 13 bases. Germline assignment: CDR1 LGHNA and CDR2 YSLEER. CDR3 DNA: TGCGCCAGCAGCCAAGAGTGGGCGGGGTCAACCGGGGAGCTGTTTTTT. It yields the protein CASSQEWAGSTGELFF.

This clonotype came up many times. The gene calls are TRBV28 and TRBJ2-3, with 7 bases identical to TRBD1. The CDR3 sequence is 14 residues long. The junction had 7 bases not matched to a gene; V was cut back by 5 bases and J by 5 bases. CDR1 is MDHEN, CDR2 SYDVKM, per germline. The CDR3 loop is CASSQGQDQDTQYF. The CDR3 DNA sequence: TGTGCCAGCAGTCAAGGACAGGATCAAGATACGCAGTATTTT.

This clonotype was observed a few times. This sequence joins TRBV4-3 and TRBJ1-1; D not resolved. V was trimmed by 2 bases and J by 9 bases, leaving 25 bases between them. The CDR3 has 17 amino acids. Per the germline V gene, CDR1 is LGHNA and CDR2 is YSLEER. Written as DNA, the CDR3 is TGCGCCAGCAGCCAAAGCACCACGCGAATAGGCGGGTTGAAAGCTTTCTTT. Amino acids: CASSQSTTRIGGLKAFF.

V and J are TRBV12-3 or TRBV12-4 and TRBJ2-1, with 9 bases that match TRBD1. J gave up 14 bases and V 0 bases, and 8 bases lay outside the gene matches. The CDR3 is made up of 14 amino acids. CDR3 amino acids: CASSLALGTGSEFF. CDR3 bases: TGTGCCAGCAGTTTAGCGCTTGGGACAGGGAGTGAGTTCTTC.

This clonotype was found a few times. This chain links TRBV7-9 with TRBJ2-3; 9 nucleotides align to TRBD1. J gave up 6 bases and V 4 bases, and 8 bases lay outside the gene matches. The V gene's germline CDR1 is SEHNR and CDR2 FQNEAQ (reference sequence). The CDR3 is 15 amino acids. The CDR3 coding sequence is TGTGCCAGCAGCTCCAGGACAGGGGAGTTGGATACGCAGTATTTT. Its protein is CASSSRTGELDTQYF.

The rearrangement uses TRBV18 and TRBJ1-5; D unresolved. The CDR3 has 14 residues. Looked up from germline, CDR1 is KGHSH and CDR2 is LQKENI. Trimming pared 1 base from V and 7 bases from J, leaving 11 bases between. The CDR3 protein is CASSPREAAQPQHF. CDR3 sequence (DNA): TGTGCCAGCTCACCACGGGAAGCGGCACAGCCCCAGCATTTT.

This clonotype was detected a few times. Given the absence of the conserved phenylalanine or tryptophan at the CDR3 end, a read error is likely. V and J are TRBV4-3 and TRBJ1-1, with TRBD1 identical over 10 bases. The CDR3 runs 15 residues. V trimming: 1 base; J trimming: 5 bases; junction bases outside the gene matches: 4. Per germline, CDR1 LGHNA and CDR2 YSLEER. The CDR3 here is CASSQVMDRGTEAFS. CDR3 coding DNA: TGCGCCAGCAGCCAAGTGATGGACAGGGGGACTGAAGCTTTCTCT.

The chain is built from TRBV4-3 and TRBJ2-7; the D gene is possibly TRBD1 (6 bases). Trimming shortened V by 0 bases and J by 4 bases, and 13 bases separated the two germline ends. The germline gives CDR1 LGHNA, CDR2 YSLEER. There are 15 residues in the CDR3. CDR3 coding DNA: TGCGCCAGCAGCCAAGAGAGGGGAAGGGGGTACGAGCAGTACTTC. This gives the protein CASSQERGRGYEQYF.

This clonotype showed up just a few times. This chain uses TRBV19 with TRBJ2-7; D is perhaps TRBD1 or TRBD2 (7 bases each). V was clipped by 5 bases and J by 5 bases, with 16 bases between them. CDR3 size: 14 residues. In germline, CDR1 is LNHDA, CDR2 SQIVND (reference sequence). In nucleotides, the CDR3 is TGTGCCAGTAGTCCAGGGGGAGGGGTGGACGAGCAGTACTTC. Its protein product is CASSPGGGVDEQYF.

This chain connects TRBV4-3 to TRBJ2-7, with 9 bases fitting TRBD1. The germline V gene encodes CDR1 LGHNA and CDR2 YSLEER. The CDR3 covers 14 residues. Trimming took 1 base from V and 4 from J; bases not matched to a gene: 2. The DNA for the CDR3 is TGCGCCAGCAGCCAAGGACAGGGGGTTTACGAGCAGTACTTC. Translating gives CASSQGQGVYEQYF.

Many counts were recorded for this clonotype. The chain combines TRBV5-1 with TRBJ2-7; 10 positions agree with TRBD1. This CDR3 has 15 residues. Germline values: CDR1 SGHRS, CDR2 YFSETQ. V dropped 0 bases and J dropped 3; count of bases not matched to a gene: 3. The CDR3 sequence: CASSLGDRGNYEQYF. In DNA, the CDR3 is TGCGCCAGCAGCTTGGGGGACAGGGGTAACTACGAGCAGTACTTC.

This clonotype was counted ten times or more. The chain employs TRBV6-6 and TRBJ2-7; D unresolved. V was cut by 4 bases and J by 2 bases, with 9 bases left in between. Germline V lookup: CDR1 MNHNY, CDR2 SVGAGI (reference sequence). The CDR3 consists of 13 residues. Here the CDR3 reads CASSWSRTYEQYF. For the CDR3, the DNA is TGTGCCAGCAGTTGGTCGAGGACCTACGAGCAGTACTTC.

This clonotype has only a few counts. CDR3 residues: CASSLLAGGANEQFF. The DNA for the CDR3 is TGTGCCAGCAGCTTACTAGCGGGGGGGGCGAATGAGCAGTTCTTC. The rearrangement uses TRBV6-2 or TRBV6-3 and TRBJ2-1, with 13 bases aligning to TRBD2. CDR3 length: 15 amino acids. Germline V gene sequence: CDR1 MNHEY, CDR2 SVGEGT. Germline trimming cut 6 bases from V and 7 bases from J; bases unmatched to any gene: 6.

There are a few counts of this clonotype. This rearrangement joins TRBV5-4 to TRBJ2-3; either TRBD1 or TRBD2 may fit D (5 bases each). The CDR3 is made up of 15 amino acids. The ends were cut back, 4 bases at V and 1 base at J, with 13 bases in the middle. The germline gives CDR1 SGHNT, CDR2 YYREEE (reference sequence). DNA of the CDR3: TGTGCCAGCAGCCCGGGACGGACTGGCACAGATACGCAGTATTTT. Protein sequence: CASSPGRTGTDTQYF.

This clonotype was observed a few times. This CDR3 reads CAWADRDGETQYF. The DNA of the CDR3 is TGTGCCTGGGCAGACAGGGACGGGGAGACCCAGTACTTC. The chain combines TRBV30 with TRBJ2-5; 7 bases are a match to TRBD1. Germline V gene lookup returns CDR1 GTSNPN and CDR2 SVGIG (reference sequence). After removal of 5 bases from V and 5 bases from J, the junction contained 8 bases not matched to a gene. This CDR3 has 13 amino acids.

This chain joins TRBV7-9 and TRBJ2-7; 10 positions match TRBD1. The germline V gene encodes CDR1 SEHNR and CDR2 FQNEAQ (reference sequence). The CDR3 extends over 16 amino acids. V lost 1 base, J lost 2 bases, and 5 bases stayed unmatched. For the CDR3, the DNA is TGTGCCAGCAGCTTAGGGTCGGGACAGGGGACCTACGAGCAGTACTTC. It encodes CASSLGSGQGTYEQYF.

With regard to this clonotype: A much larger clone lies one base from this, so it may be a read error. The chain combines TRBV7-9 with TRBJ2-3, with D possibly being TRBD1 (6 bases). Germline-derived CDR1 and CDR2 are SEHNR and FQNEAQ (reference sequence). Trimming took 1 base from V and 3 from J, leaving 23 bases between them. The CDR3 runs to 19 residues. The CDR3 DNA reads as TGTGCCAGCAGCTTAGGAGGAATAGGGACACGGCTTGAAACAGATACGCAGTATTTT. Amino acids: CASSLGGIGTRLETDTQYF.

Comments on this clonotype: This could be a read error, since a much larger clone is one nucleotide away. The V gene is TRBV15, the J gene TRBJ2-7, with 10 bases identical to TRBD2. Per germline, CDR1 LNHNV and CDR2 YYDKDF (reference sequence). The length of the CDR3 is 15 residues. V gave up 6 bases and J gave up 4 bases; unmatched junction bases: 9. The CDR3 here is CATSSAGGQGYEQYF. The DNA of the CDR3 is TGTGCCACCAGTTCAGCGGGGGGGCAAGGGTACGAGCAGTACTTC.

The chain couples TRBV6-4 to TRBJ1-4, with a tentative D call TRBD1 (6 bases). The CDR3 is made up of 13 amino acids. The V and J ends lost 10 bases and 9 bases respectively, with 18 bases between them. In germline, CDR1 is MRHNA, CDR2 SNTAGT. The CDR3, as DNA: TGTGCCACAAAACCGGGACAACGAAAAAAACTGTTTTTT. This sequence encodes CATKPGQRKKLFF.